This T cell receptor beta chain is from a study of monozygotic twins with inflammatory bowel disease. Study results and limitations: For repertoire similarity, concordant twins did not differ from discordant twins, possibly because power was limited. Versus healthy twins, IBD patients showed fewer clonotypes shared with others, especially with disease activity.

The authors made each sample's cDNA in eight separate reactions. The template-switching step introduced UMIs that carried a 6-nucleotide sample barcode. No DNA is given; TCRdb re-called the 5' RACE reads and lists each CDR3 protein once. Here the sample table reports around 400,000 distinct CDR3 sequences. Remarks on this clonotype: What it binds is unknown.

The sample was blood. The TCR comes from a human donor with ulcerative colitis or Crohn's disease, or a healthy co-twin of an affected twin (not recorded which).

CDR3 sequence: CSARSSGSWDDEQFF. The chain uses TRBV20-1 and TRBJ2-1; the TCRdb call, TRBD2, lacks DNA for checking. Germline values: CDR1 DFQATT, CDR2 SNEGSKA (reference sequence). The CDR3 runs 15 residues.